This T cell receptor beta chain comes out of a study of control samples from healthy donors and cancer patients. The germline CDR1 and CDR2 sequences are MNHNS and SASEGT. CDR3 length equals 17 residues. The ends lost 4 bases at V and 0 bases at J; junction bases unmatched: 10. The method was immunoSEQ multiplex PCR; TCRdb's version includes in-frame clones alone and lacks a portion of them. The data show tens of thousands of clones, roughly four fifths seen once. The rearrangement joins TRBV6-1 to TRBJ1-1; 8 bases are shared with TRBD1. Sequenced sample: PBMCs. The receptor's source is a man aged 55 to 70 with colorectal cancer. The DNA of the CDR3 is TGTGCCAGCAGTGTTCGCAGGGGGCCCCTTTTGAACACTGAAGCTTTCTTT. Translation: CASSVRRGPLLNTEAFF.